The clone carrying this TCR beta chain showed up just once. The antigen is not known. Time point defined: pretreatment peripheral blood. CDR3 length: 15 residues. Trimming took 7 bases from V and 5 from J, leaving 16 bases between them. Germline CDR1 is SGHRS and CDR2 is YFSETQ. The record originates from a study of PD-L1 blockade in urothelial cancer. Study summary: Patients' histories included 0 to 3 prior chemotherapy regimens. Among blood samples, the median T cell count was some 150,000.

The assay was immunoSEQ multiplex PCR, and TCRdb's table has in-frame clones only and misses some. This table holds about 86,000 clones, more than 75% found once. Study observations and caveats: TCR clonality was measured in pretreatment peripheral blood. Clonality below the median predicted better survival.

The V gene is TRBV5-1, the J gene TRBJ1-6; no reliable D call. The receptor's source is a man aged 60-69 years with urothelial cancer. The sequencing here drew on PBMCs, taken around atezolizumab (anti-PD-L1) treatment. The CDR3: CASRVGENNNSPLHF. The CDR3 DNA sequence: TGCGCCAGCCGAGTGGGAGAAAATAATAATTCACCCCTCCACTTT.